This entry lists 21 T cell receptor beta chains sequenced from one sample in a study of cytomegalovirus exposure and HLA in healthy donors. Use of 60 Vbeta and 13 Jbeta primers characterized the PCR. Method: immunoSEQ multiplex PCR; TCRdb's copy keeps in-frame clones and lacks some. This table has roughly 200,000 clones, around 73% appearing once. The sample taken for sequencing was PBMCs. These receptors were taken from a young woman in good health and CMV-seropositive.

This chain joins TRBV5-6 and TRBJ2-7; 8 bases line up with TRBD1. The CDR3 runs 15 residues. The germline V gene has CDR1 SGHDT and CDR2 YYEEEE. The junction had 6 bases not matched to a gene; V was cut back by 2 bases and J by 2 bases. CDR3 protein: CASSFYRTGTYEQYF. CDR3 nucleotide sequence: TGTGCCAGCAGCTTCTATCGGACAGGGACCTACGAGCAGTACTTC.

The CDR3 sequence is CASSTRPGGAKNIQYF. The CDR3 region has the DNA TGTGCCAGCAGTACACGGCCCGGGGGAGCCAAAAACATTCAGTACTTC. This chain uses TRBV27 with TRBJ2-4; possible D gene TRBD2, 6 bases. V was pared by 5 bases and J by 0 bases, with 14 bases between. This CDR3 is built from 16 residues. Germline V gene data show CDR1 as MNHEY and CDR2 as SMNVEV (reference sequence).

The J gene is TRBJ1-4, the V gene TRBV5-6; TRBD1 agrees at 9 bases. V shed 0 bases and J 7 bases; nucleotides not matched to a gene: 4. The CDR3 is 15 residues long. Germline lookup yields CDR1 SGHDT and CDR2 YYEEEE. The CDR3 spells CASSLGDREFEKLFF. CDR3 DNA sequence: TGTGCCAGCAGCTTGGGGGACAGGGAGTTTGAAAAACTGTTTTTT.

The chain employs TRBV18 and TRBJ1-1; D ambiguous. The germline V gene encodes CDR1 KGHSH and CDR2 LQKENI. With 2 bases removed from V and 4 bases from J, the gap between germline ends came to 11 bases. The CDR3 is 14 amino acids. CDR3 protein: CASSPTEGPTEAFF. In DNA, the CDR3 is TGTGCCAGCTCACCAACAGAGGGTCCCACTGAAGCTTTCTTT.

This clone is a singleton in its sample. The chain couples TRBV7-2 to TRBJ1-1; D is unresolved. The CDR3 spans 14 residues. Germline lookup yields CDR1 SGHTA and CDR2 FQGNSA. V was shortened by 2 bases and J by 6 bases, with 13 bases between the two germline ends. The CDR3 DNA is TGTGCCAGCAGCTTATCCGGAGCAAGCGCTGAAGCTTTCTTT. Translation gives CASSLSGASAEAFF.

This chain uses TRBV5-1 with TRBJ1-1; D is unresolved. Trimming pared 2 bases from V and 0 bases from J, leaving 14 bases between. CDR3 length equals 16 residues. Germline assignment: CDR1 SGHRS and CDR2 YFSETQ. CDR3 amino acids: CASSFISASVNTEAFF. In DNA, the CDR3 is TGCGCCAGCAGCTTTATCTCGGCGAGCGTGAACACTGAAGCTTTCTTT. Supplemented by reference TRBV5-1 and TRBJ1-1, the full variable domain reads KAGVTQTPRYLIKTRGQQVTLSCSPISGHRSVSWYQQTPGQGLQFLFEYFSETQRNKGNFPGRFSGRQFSNSRSEMNVSTLELGDSALYLCASSFISASVNTEAFFGQGTRLTVV.

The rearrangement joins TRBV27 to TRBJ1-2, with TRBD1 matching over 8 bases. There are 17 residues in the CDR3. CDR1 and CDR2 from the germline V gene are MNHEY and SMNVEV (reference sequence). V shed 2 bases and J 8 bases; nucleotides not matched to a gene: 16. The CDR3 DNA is TGTGCCAGCAGTTTAAGGGCACTGGACAGGGTATTAAAAGGCTACACCTTC. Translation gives CASSLRALDRVLKGYTF.

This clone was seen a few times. This chain's CDR3 is CASSPGVDTQYF. In DNA, the CDR3 is TGCGCCAGCAGCCCAGGGGTAGATACGCAGTATTTT. The chain combines TRBV5-1 with TRBJ2-3, with a possible D match to TRBD1 (6 bases). CDR1 SGHRS and CDR2 YFSETQ come from the germline V gene. The CDR3 length is 12 residues. V shed 4 bases and J shed 5 bases, with 8 bases lying between them.

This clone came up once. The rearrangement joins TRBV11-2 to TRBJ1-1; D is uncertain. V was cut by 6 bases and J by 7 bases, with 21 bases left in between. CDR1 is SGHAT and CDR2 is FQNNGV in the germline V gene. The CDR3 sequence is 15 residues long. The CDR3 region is CASSPGQGSRNEAFF. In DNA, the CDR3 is TGTGCCAGCAGTCCGGGCCAAGGGAGCCGGAATGAAGCTTTCTTT.

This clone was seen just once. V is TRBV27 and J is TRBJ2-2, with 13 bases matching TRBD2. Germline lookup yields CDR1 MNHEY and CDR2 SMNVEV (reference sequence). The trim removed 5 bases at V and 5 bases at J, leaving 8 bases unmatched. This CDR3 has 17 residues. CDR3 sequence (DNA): TGTGCCAGCAGTCCGCAACTAGCGGGAGGGCTTACCGGGGAGCTGTTTTTT. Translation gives CASSPQLAGGLTGELFF.

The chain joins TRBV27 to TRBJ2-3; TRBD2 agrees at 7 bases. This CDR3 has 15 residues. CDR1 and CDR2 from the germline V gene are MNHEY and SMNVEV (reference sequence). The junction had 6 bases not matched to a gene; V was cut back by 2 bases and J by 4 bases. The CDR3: CASSLSTSVPDTQYF. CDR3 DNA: TGTGCCAGCAGTTTAAGTACTAGCGTTCCAGATACGCAGTATTTT.

DNA of the CDR3: TGCGCCAGCAGCTTGGAAGGGAGCTCCTACAATGAGCAGTTCTTC. Residues: CASSLEGSSYNEQFF. The chain joins TRBV5-1 to TRBJ2-1, with a tentative D call TRBD2 (5 bases). Trimming stripped 0 bases from V and 0 bases from J, with 7 bases between. Germline CDR1 SGHRS, CDR2 YFSETQ. This CDR3 is built from 15 residues.

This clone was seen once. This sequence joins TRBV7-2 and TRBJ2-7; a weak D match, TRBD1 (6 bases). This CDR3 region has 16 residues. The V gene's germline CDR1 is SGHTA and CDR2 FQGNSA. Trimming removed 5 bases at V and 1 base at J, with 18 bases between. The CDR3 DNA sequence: TGTGCCAGCAGCCCGAGACAGGCAGACCCATCCTACGAGCAGTACTTC. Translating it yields CASSPRQADPSYEQYF.

The DNA for the CDR3 is TGTGCCAGCAGTTTATGGGGGAGCGCTGAAGCTTTCTTT. As protein: CASSLWGSAEAFF. The rearrangement joins TRBV28 to TRBJ1-1; D remains ambiguous. The CDR3 has 13 amino acids. The V gene's germline CDR1 is MDHEN and CDR2 SYDVKM. Trimming removed 0 bases from V and 6 bases from J, with 8 bases in between.

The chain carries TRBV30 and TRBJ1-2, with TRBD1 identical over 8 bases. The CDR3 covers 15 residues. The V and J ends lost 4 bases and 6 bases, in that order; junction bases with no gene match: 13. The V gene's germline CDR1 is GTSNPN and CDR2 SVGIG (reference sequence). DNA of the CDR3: TGTGCCTGGACAGTAGGCGGGACAGGAGGCCATGGCTACACCTTC. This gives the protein CAWTVGGTGGHGYTF.

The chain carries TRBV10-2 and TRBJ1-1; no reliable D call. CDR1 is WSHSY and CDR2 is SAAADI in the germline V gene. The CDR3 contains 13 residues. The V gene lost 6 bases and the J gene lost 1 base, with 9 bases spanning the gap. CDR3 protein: CASSGNRNTEAFF. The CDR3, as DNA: TGCGCCAGCAGCGGGAATCGGAACACTGAAGCTTTCTTT.

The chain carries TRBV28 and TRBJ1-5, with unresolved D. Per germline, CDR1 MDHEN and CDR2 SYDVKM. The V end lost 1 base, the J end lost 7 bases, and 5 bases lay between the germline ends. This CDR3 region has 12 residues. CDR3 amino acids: CASSLLAQPQHF. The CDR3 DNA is TGTGCCAGCAGTTTATTAGCCCAGCCCCAGCATTTT.

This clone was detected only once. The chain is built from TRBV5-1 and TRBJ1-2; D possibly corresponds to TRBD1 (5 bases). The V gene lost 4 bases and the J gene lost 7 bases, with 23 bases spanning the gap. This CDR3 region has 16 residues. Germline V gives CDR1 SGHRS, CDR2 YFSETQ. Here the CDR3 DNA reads TGCGCCAGCAGCGGAGGCTCGGAGGTCCTCGGGGGTGGCTACACCTTC. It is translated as CASSGGSEVLGGGYTF.

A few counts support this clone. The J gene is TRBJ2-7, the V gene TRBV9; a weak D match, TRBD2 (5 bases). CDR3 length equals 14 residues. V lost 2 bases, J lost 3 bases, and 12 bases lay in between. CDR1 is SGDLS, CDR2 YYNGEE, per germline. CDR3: CASSVGPTSYEQYF. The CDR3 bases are TGTGCCAGCAGCGTCGGTCCTACTAGCTACGAGCAGTACTTC.

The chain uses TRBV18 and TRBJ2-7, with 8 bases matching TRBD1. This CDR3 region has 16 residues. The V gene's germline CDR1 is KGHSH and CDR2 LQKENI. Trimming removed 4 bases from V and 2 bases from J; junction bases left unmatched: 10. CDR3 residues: CASSQRQGSLTYEQYF. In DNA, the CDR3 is TGTGCCAGCTCACAACGACAGGGGAGCCTTACCTACGAGCAGTACTTC.

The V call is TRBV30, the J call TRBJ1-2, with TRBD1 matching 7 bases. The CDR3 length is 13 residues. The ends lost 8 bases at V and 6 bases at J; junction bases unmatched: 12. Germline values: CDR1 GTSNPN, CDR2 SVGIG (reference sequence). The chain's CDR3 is CAGNRDRDHGYTF. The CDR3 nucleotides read TGTGCCGGGAATAGGGACAGAGACCATGGCTACACCTTC. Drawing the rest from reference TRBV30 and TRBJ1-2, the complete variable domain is SQTIHQWPATLVQPVGSPLSLECTVEGTSNPNLYWYRQAAGRGLQLLFYSVGIGQISSEVPQNLSASRPQDRQFILSSKKLLLSDSGFYLCAGNRDRDHGYTFGSGTRLTVV.